The 20 T cell receptor beta chains in this list originate from one sample, sequenced in a study of cytomegalovirus exposure and HLA in healthy donors. Primers included in the PCR were 60 Vbeta and 13 Jbeta primers. Data came from immunoSEQ multiplex PCR; TCRdb stores just in-frame clones and leaves some out. The profile shows fewer than 90,000 clones, approximately 72% of them singletons. Sequencing used PBMCs. These receptors came from a man aged 30-40 years in good health and CMV-seropositive.

The chain couples TRBV28 to TRBJ2-3, with TRBD2 identical over 13 bases. Germline values: CDR1 MDHEN, CDR2 SYDVKM. V gave up 6 bases and J gave up 8 bases; unmatched junction bases: 17. CDR3 length: 18 residues. The CDR3 nucleotides are TGTGCCAGCAGCTCCGGGACTAGCGGGGCCCCCTGGTCTGGTACGCAGTATTTT. Its protein is CASSSGTSGAPWSGTQYF. The entire variable domain, with the rest obtained from reference TRBV28 and TRBJ2-3, is as follows: DVKVTQSSRYLVKRTGEKVFLECVQDMDHENMFWYRQDPGLGLRLIYFSYDVKMKEKGDIPEGYSVSREKKERFSLILESASTNQTSMYLCASSSGTSGAPWSGTQYFGPGTRLTVL.

CDR3 in amino acids: CASSMKRGYNEQFF. The CDR3, as DNA: TGTGCCAGCAGCATGAAGCGGGGGTACAATGAGCAGTTCTTC. The V call is TRBV7-3, the J call TRBJ2-1, with 8 bases that match TRBD2. CDR1 and CDR2 from the germline V gene are SGHTA and FQGTGA. The CDR3 sequence is 14 residues long. The J segment lost 4 bases and the V segment lost 5 bases, leaving 4 bases of the junction unmatched.

This chain uses TRBV11-2 with TRBJ2-7; tentatively, D is TRBD2 (6 bases). The V end was cut by 3 bases, the J end by 2 bases, with 20 bases between. Germline-derived CDR1 and CDR2 are SGHAT and FQNNGV. The CDR3 has 17 residues. The CDR3 region is CASSFGTGGPLTYEQYF. The CDR3 DNA sequence: TGTGCCAGCAGCTTTGGGACCGGGGGTCCCCTCACCTACGAGCAGTACTTC.

This chain joins TRBV27 and TRBJ2-7; 9 bases fit TRBD1. V shed 5 bases and J 3 bases; nucleotides not matched to a gene: 11. The CDR3 is 16 amino acids. Germline V gene data show CDR1 as MNHEY and CDR2 as SMNVEV (reference sequence). This CDR3 reads CASSPGDRDRDYEQYF. As DNA, the CDR3 is TGTGCCAGCAGTCCAGGGGACCGGGACAGGGACTACGAGCAGTACTTC.

This clone showed up just a few times. The chain combines TRBV5-1 with TRBJ1-1; TRBD1 matches at 9 bases. The CDR3 has 15 amino acids. V shed 6 bases, J shed 2 bases, and the junction held 8 bases outside the gene matches. CDR1 SGHRS and CDR2 YFSETQ come from the germline V gene. CDR3 coding DNA: TGCGCCAGCAAAACCGGGACAGGGCTTAACACTGAAGCTTTCTTT. This translates into CASKTGTGLNTEAFF.

J is TRBJ2-5 and V is TRBV18; 8 bases agree with TRBD1. The CDR3 consists of 14 residues. Trimming took 2 bases from V and 7 from J; bases not matched to a gene: 6. Germline V gene lookup returns CDR1 KGHSH and CDR2 LQKENI. CDR3 nucleotide sequence: TGTGCCAGCTCACCAGGGGACAGGAGGGGGACCCAGTACTTC. Translation gives CASSPGDRRGTQYF.

V usage is TRBV6-4 and J usage is TRBJ2-1; D may be TRBD1 (6 bases). Trimming took off 3 bases at V and 4 bases at J, with 7 bases between the two ends. There are 13 residues in the CDR3. Germline V CDR1 and CDR2: MRHNA, SNTAGT. The CDR3 spells CASSEDRYNEQFF. In DNA form, the CDR3 reads TGTGCCAGCAGTGAGGACAGATACAATGAGCAGTTCTTC.

The chain joins TRBV27 to TRBJ1-5; a possible D gene is TRBD1 (5 bases). The CDR3 totals 16 residues. The V gene lost 0 bases and the J gene lost 0 bases, with 9 bases spanning the gap. Germline V gene sequence: CDR1 MNHEY, CDR2 SMNVEV (reference sequence). CDR3 nucleotide sequence: TGTGCCAGCAGTTTATCGATGACAGTTAGCAATCAGCCCCAGCATTTT. Protein sequence: CASSLSMTVSNQPQHF.

The rearrangement joins TRBV19 to TRBJ1-3, with 9 nucleotides matching TRBD1. V was clipped by 2 bases and J by 3 bases; unmatched bases: 8. This CDR3 contains 17 residues. Germline lookup yields CDR1 LNHDA and CDR2 SQIVND (reference sequence). In DNA form, the CDR3 reads TGTGCCAGTAGTATATCGAGCGGGACAGGGCATGGAAACACCATATATTTT. This translates into CASSISSGTGHGNTIYF.

This sequence joins TRBV6-6 and TRBJ2-5, with D unclear. Trimming pared 6 bases from V and 1 base from J, leaving 18 bases between. The germline V gene encodes CDR1 MNHNY and CDR2 SVGAGI (reference sequence). This CDR3 is built from 16 residues. CDR3 nucleotides: TGTGCCAGCAGACTTCTAACCCATACGGGCCAAGAGACCCAGTACTTC. Protein product: CASRLLTHTGQETQYF.

The gene calls are TRBV6-1 and TRBJ1-2; D is uncertain. The ends were cut back, 0 bases at V and 2 bases at J, with 10 bases in the middle. CDR1 is MNHNS, CDR2 SASEGT, per germline. The length of the CDR3 is 15 residues. DNA for the CDR3: TGTGCCAGCAGTGAAGCGACACTTCTAAACTATGGCTACACCTTC. Amino acids: CASSEATLLNYGYTF.

This clone turned up a few times. V and J are TRBV6-6 and TRBJ1-1; 8 bases align to TRBD1. The CDR3 totals 15 residues. The germline CDR1 and CDR2 sequences are MNHNY and SVGAGI (reference sequence). Germline trimming cut 4 bases from V and 4 bases from J; bases unmatched to any gene: 8. The CDR3 region has the DNA TGTGCCAGCAGTTTACCCAATACAGGGGGCACTGAAGCTTTCTTT. Residues: CASSLPNTGGTEAFF.

The V gene is TRBV27, the J gene TRBJ2-6; D perhaps matches TRBD1 (6 bases). The CDR3 sequence is 20 residues long. Germline values: CDR1 MNHEY, CDR2 SMNVEV (reference sequence). V lost 5 bases and J lost 4, with 27 bases in between. CDR3 in DNA: TGTGCCAGCAGTCCCCGTCCCGCAGGGGTGGGGACGGTAGGGGCCAACGTCCTGACTTTC. It translates to CASSPRPAGVGTVGANVLTF.

The chain is built from TRBV14 and TRBJ1-5; unclear D gene. Looked up from germline, CDR1 is SGHDN and CDR2 is FVKESK. The CDR3 totals 13 residues. The V and J ends lost 2 bases and 7 bases respectively, with 9 bases between them. Here the CDR3 reads CASSQTGGQPQHF. CDR3 coding DNA: TGTGCCAGCAGCCAAACCGGCGGGCAGCCCCAGCATTTT.

The chain is built from TRBV4-1 and TRBJ1-5; 8 positions agree with TRBD1. This CDR3 is 15 amino acids long. Unmatched junction bases numbered 10, after V lost 8 bases and J lost 4 bases. Germline V gene lookup returns CDR1 MGHRA and CDR2 YSYEKL. CDR3 coding DNA: TGCGCCAGCGGGAAGGACAGGGCTGAGAATCAGCCCCAGCATTTT. It yields the protein CASGKDRAENQPQHF.

The gene calls are TRBV6-1 and TRBJ2-3; D call uncertain. Trimming shortened V by 8 bases and J by 6 bases, and 15 bases separated the two germline ends. Germline loops: CDR1 MNHNS, CDR2 SASEGT. CDR3 size: 13 residues. The CDR3 reads CASANQEADTQYF. The CDR3 DNA reads TGTGCCAGCGCCAACCAAGAGGCGGATACGCAGTATTTT.

Here the CDR3 DNA reads TGTGCCAGCAGCTCGGACAGGGCTGGGCGGAATGAGCAGTTCTTC. This encodes CASSSDRAGRNEQFF. The J gene is TRBJ2-1, the V gene TRBV6-5, with 8 nucleotides matching TRBD1. This CDR3 region has 15 residues. V was pared by 6 bases and J by 7 bases, with 11 bases of the junction left unmatched. CDR1 and CDR2 from the germline V gene are MNHEY and SVGAGI.

This chain joins TRBV5-1 and TRBJ1-2, with TRBD1 as a possible D gene (6 bases). Trimming removed 7 bases from V and 8 bases from J, with 15 bases in between. CDR3 length equals 12 residues. Looked up from germline, CDR1 is SGHRS and CDR2 is YFSETQ. In DNA form, the CDR3 reads TGCGCCAGCGGCGGGGGGCAATACGGCTACACCTTC. Encoded protein: CASGGGQYGYTF. Complete variable domain (other parts from reference TRBV5-1 and TRBJ1-2): KAGVTQTPRYLIKTRGQQVTLSCSPISGHRSVSWYQQTPGQGLQFLFEYFSETQRNKGNFPGRFSGRQFSNSRSEMNVSTLELGDSALYLCASGGGQYGYTFGSGTRLTVV.

This chain links TRBV29-1 with TRBJ1-1; a possible D gene is TRBD1 (5 bases). Trimming removed 4 bases from V and 5 bases from J, with 14 bases in between. From germline, CDR1 is SQVTM and CDR2 ANQGSEA. This CDR3 spans 13 amino acids. Here the CDR3 DNA reads TGCAGCGTTGCCACCCGCGGGGGGACTGAAGCTTTCTTT. Translation gives CSVATRGGTEAFF.

This chain links TRBV7-2 with TRBJ1-6; D unclear. The CDR3 loop spans 13 amino acids. The germline V gene encodes CDR1 SGHTA and CDR2 FQGNSA. The V gene lost 1 base and the J gene lost 8 bases, with 6 bases spanning the gap. DNA of the CDR3: TGTGCCAGCAGCTTAGATATGTATTCACCCCTCCACTTT. Residues: CASSLDMYSPLHF.